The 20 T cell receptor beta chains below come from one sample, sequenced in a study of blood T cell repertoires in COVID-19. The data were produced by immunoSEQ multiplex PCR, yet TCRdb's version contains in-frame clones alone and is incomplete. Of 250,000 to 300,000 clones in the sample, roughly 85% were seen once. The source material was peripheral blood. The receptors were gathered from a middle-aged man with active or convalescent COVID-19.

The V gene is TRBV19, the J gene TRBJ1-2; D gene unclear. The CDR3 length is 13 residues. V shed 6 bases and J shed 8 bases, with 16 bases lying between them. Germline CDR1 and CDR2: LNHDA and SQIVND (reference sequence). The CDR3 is CASRSRERAGYTF. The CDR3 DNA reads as TGTGCCAGTAGATCGAGGGAGCGAGCAGGCTACACCTTC.

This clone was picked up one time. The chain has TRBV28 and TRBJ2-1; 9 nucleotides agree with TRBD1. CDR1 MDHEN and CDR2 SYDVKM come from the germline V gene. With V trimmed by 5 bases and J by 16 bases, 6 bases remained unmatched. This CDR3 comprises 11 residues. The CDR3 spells CASSTYRGLFF. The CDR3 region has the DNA TGTGCCAGCAGTACATACAGGGGGCTCTTCTTC.

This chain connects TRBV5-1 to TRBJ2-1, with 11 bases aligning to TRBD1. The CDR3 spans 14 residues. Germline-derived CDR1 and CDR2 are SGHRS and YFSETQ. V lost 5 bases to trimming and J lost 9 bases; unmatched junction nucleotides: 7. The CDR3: CASRPGQGGSEQFF. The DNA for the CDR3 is TGCGCCAGCAGACCGGGACAGGGGGGGAGTGAGCAGTTCTTC.

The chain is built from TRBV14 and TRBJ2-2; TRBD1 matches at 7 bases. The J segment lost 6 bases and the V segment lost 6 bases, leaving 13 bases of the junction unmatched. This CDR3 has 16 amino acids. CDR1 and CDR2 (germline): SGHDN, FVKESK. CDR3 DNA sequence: TGTGCCAGCAGTAGGATCGAGGGGGCGCAACCCGGGGAGCTGTTTTTT. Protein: CASSRIEGAQPGELFF.

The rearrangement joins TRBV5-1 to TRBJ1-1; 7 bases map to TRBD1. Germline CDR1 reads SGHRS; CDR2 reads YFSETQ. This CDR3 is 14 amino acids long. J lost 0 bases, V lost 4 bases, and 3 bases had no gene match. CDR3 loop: CASSPGQMNTEAFF. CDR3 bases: TGCGCCAGCAGCCCGGGACAGATGAACACTGAAGCTTTCTTT.

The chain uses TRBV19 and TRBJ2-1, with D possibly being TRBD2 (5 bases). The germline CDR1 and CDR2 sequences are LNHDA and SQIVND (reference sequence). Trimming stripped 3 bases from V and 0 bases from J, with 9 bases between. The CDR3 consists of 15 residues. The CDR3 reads CASSMGGYSYNEQFF. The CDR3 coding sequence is TGTGCCAGTAGTATGGGCGGGTACTCCTACAATGAGCAGTTCTTC. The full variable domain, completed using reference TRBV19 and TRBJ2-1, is DGGITQSPKYLFRKEGQNVTLSCEQNLNHDAMYWYRQDPGQGLRLIYYSQIVNDFQKGDIAEGYSVSREKKESFPLTVTSAQKNPTAFYLCASSMGGYSYNEQFFGPGTRLTVL.

CDR3 sequence: CASSPAPLSSGSLQETQYF. The CDR3 nucleotides read TGTGCCAGCAGCCCCGCCCCCCTTTCGAGCGGGAGCCTACAAGAGACCCAGTACTTC. V is TRBV6-2 or TRBV6-3 and J is TRBJ2-5; TRBD2 matches at 8 bases. This CDR3 has 19 amino acids. The V gene's germline CDR1 is MNHEY and CDR2 SVGEGT. The trim removed 6 bases at V and 2 bases at J, leaving 20 bases unmatched.

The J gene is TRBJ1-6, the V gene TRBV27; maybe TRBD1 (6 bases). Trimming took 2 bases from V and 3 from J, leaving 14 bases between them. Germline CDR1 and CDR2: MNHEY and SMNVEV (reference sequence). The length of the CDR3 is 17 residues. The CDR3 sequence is CASSLIQGPIYNSPLHF. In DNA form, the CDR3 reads TGTGCCAGCAGTTTAATCCAGGGGCCTATCTATAATTCACCCCTCCACTTT.

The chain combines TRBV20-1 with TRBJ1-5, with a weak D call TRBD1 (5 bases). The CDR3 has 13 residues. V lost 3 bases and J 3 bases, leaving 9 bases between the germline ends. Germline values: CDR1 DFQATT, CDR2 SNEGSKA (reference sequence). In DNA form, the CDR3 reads TGCAGTGCTAGTCCAGGGCTCAATCAGCCCCAGCATTTT. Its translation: CSASPGLNQPQHF.

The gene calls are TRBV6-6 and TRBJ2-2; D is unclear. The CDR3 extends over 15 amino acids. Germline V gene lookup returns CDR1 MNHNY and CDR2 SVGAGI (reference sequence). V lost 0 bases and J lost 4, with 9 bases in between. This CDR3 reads CASSYSGRSTGELFF. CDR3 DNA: TGTGCCAGCAGTTACTCGGGCAGATCCACCGGGGAGCTGTTTTTT.

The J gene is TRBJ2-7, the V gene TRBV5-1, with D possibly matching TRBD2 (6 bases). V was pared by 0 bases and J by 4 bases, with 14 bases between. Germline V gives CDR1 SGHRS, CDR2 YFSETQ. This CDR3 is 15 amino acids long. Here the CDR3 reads CASSLASGEGYEQYF. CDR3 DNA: TGCGCCAGCAGCTTGGCCTCGGGAGAGGGTTACGAGCAGTACTTC.

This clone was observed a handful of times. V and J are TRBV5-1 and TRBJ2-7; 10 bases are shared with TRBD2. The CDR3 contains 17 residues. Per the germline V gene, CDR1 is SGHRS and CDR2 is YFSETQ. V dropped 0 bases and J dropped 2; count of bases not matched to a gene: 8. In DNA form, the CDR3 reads TGCGCCAGCAGCTTGGGGCTAGCGGGAGCAACACCCTACGAGCAGTACTTC. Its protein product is CASSLGLAGATPYEQYF.

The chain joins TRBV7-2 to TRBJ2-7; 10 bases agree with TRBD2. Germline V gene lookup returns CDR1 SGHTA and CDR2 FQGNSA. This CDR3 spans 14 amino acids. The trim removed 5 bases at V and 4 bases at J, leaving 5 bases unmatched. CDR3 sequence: CASSQGLALYEQYF. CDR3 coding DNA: TGTGCCAGCAGCCAGGGACTAGCGCTTTACGAGCAGTACTTC. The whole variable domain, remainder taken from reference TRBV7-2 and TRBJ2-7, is GAGVSQSPSNKVTEKGKDVELRCDPISGHTALYWYRQSLGQGLEFLIYFQGNSAPDKSGLPSDRFSAERTGGSVSTLTIQRTQQEDSAVYLCASSQGLALYEQYFGPGTRLTVT.

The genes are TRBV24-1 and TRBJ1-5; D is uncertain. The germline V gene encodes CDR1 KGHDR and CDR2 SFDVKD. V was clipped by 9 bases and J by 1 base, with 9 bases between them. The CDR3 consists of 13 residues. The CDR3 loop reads CATQDDSNQPQHF. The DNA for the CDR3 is TGTGCCACCCAGGATGACAGCAATCAGCCCCAGCATTTT.

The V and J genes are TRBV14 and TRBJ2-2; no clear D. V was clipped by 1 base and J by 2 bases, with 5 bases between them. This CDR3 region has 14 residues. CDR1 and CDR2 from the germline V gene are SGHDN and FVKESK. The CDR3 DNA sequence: TGTGCCAGCAGCCAAGCAGTTAACACCGGGGAGCTGTTTTTT. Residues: CASSQAVNTGELFF.

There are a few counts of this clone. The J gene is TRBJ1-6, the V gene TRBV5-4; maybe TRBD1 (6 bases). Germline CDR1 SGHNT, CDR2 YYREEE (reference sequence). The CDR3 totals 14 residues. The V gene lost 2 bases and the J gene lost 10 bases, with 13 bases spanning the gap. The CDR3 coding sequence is TGTGCCAGCAGCTTATGGGGTGGGGGCTCACCCCTCCACTTT. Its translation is CASSLWGGGSPLHF.

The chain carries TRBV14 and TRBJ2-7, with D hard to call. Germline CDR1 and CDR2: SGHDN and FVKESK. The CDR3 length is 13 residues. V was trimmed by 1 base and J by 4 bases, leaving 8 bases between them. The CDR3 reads CASSQGARYEQYF. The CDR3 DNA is TGTGCCAGCAGCCAAGGCGCCAGGTACGAGCAGTACTTC.

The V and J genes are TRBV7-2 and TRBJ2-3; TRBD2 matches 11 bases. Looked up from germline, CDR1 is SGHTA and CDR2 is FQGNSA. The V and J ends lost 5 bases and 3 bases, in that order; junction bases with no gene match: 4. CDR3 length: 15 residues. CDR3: CASSPGLAETDTQYF. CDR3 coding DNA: TGTGCCAGCAGCCCGGGACTAGCGGAAACAGATACGCAGTATTTT.

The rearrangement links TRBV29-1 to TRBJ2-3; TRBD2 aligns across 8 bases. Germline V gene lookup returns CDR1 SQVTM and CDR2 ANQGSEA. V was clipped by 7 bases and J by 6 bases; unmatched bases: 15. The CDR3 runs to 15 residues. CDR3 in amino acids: CSATTGTRGKDTQYF. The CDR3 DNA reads TGCAGCGCAACGACCGGGACTAGAGGGAAGGATACGCAGTATTTT.

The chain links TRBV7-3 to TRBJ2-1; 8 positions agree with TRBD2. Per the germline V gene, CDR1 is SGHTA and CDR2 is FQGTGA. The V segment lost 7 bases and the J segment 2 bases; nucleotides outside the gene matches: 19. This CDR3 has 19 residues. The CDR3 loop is CASNPKTSAHLMTYNEQFF. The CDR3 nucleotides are TGTGCCAGCAACCCGAAGACTAGCGCACACCTCATGACCTACAATGAGCAGTTCTTC.